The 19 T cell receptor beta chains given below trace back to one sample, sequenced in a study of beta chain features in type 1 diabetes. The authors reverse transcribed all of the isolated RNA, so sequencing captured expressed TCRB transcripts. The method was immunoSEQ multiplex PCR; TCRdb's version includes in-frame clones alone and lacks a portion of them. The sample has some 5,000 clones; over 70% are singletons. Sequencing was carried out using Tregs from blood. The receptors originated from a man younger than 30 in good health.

The CDR3 loop reads CASSQGLVVANYGYTF. In nucleotides, the CDR3 is TGCGCCAGCAGCCAGGGGCTCGTTGTCGCTAACTATGGCTACACCTTC. The chain links TRBV4-1 to TRBJ1-2; possible D gene TRBD1, 5 bases. Trimming took 3 bases from V and 0 from J, leaving 14 bases between them. Germline CDR1 reads MGHRA; CDR2 reads YSYEKL. This CDR3 has 16 residues.

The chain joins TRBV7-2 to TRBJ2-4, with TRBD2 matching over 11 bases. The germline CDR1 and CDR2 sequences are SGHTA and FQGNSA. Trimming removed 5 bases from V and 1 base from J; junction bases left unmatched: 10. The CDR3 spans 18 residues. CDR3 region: CASSPLAGGTAAKNIQYF. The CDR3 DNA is TGTGCCAGCAGCCCTCTAGCGGGGGGAACAGCGGCCAAAAACATTCAGTACTTC.

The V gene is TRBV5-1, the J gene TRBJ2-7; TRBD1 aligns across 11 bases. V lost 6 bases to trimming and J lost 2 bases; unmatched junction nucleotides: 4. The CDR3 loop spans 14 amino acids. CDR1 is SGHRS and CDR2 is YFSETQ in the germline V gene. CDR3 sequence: CASKTDRGPYEQYF. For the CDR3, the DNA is TGCGCCAGCAAGACGGACAGGGGGCCCTACGAGCAGTACTTC. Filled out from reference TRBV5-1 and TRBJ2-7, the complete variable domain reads KAGVTQTPRYLIKTRGQQVTLSCSPISGHRSVSWYQQTPGQGLQFLFEYFSETQRNKGNFPGRFSGRQFSNSRSEMNVSTLELGDSALYLCASKTDRGPYEQYFGPGTRLTVT.

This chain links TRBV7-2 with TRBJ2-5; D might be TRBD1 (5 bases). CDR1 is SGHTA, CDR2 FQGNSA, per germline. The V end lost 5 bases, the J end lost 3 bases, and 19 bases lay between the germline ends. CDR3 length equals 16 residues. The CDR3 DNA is TGTGCCAGCAGCCTAATAGGGGCCCCTCCGAAAGAGACCCAGTACTTC. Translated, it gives CASSLIGAPPKETQYF.

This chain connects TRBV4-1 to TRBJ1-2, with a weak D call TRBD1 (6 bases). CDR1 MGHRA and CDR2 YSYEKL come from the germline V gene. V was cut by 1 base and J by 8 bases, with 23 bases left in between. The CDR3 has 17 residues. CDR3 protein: CASSQVRDTFPLYGYTF. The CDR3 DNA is TGCGCCAGCAGCCAAGTACGGGACACCTTCCCCTTGTACGGCTACACCTTC.

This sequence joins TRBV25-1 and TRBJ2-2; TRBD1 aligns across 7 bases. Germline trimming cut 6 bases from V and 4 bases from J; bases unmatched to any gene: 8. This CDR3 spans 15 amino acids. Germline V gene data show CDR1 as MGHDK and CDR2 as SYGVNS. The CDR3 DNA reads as TGTGCCAGCAGGGACAGGCTGACACCCACCGGGGAGCTGTTTTTT. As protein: CASRDRLTPTGELFF.

CDR3 nucleotides: TGTGCCAGCACCCAGGGAGGGAAAAACATTCAGTACTTC. Translation gives CASTQGGKNIQYF. This chain uses TRBV7-9 with TRBJ2-4; 7 nucleotides agree with TRBD2. V trimming: 7 bases; J trimming: 4 bases; junction bases outside the gene matches: 4. The germline V gene has CDR1 SEHNR and CDR2 FQNEAQ (reference sequence). The CDR3 is 13 residues long. Combining the CDR3 with reference TRBV7-9 and TRBJ2-4 gives the whole variable domain DTGVSQNPRHKITKRGQNVTFRCDPISEHNRLYWYRQTLGQGPEFLTYFQNEAQLEKSRLLSDRFSAERPKGSFSTLEIQRTEQGDSAMYLCASTQGGKNIQYFGAGTRLSVL.

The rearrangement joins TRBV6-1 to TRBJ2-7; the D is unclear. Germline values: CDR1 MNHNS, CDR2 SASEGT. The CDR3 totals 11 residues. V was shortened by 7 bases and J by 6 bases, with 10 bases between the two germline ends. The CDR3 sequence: CASTRHLEQYF. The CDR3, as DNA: TGTGCCAGCACCCGACATCTCGAGCAGTACTTC.

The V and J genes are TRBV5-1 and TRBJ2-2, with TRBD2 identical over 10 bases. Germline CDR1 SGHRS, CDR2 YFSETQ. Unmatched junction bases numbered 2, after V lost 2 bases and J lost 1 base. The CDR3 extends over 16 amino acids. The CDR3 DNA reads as TGCGCCAGCAGCTTTAGCGGGGGGCTGAACACCGGGGAGCTGTTTTTT. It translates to CASSFSGGLNTGELFF.

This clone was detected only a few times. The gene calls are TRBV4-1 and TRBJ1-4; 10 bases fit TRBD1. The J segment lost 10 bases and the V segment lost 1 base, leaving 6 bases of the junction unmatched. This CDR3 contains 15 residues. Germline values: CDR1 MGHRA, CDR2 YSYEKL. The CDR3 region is CASSQGTGGLRKLFF. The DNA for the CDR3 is TGCGCCAGCAGCCAAGGGACAGGGGGATTGCGAAAACTGTTTTTT.

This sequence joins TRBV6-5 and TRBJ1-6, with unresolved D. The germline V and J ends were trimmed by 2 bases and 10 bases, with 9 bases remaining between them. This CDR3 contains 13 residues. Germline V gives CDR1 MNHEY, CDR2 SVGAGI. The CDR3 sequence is CASSYDGASPLHF. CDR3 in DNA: TGTGCCAGCAGTTACGATGGAGCCTCACCCCTCCACTTT.

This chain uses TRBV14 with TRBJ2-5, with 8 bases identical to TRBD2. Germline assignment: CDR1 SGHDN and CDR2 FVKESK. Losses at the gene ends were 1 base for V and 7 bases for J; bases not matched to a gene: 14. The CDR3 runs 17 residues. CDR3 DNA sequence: TGTGCCAGCAGCCAAGGCTACACTAGCGGCTCCCGTACGACCCAGTACTTC. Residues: CASSQGYTSGSRTTQYF. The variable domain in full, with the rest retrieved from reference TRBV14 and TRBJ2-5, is EAGVTQFPSHSVIEKGQTVTLRCDPISGHDNLYWYRRVMGKEIKFLLHFVKESKQDESGMPNNRFLAERTGGTYSTLKVQPAELEDSGVYFCASSQGYTSGSRTTQYFGPGTRLLVL.

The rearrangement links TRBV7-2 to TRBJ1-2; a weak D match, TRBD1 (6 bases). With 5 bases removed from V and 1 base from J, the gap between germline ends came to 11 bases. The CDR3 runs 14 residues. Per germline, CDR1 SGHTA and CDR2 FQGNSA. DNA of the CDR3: TGTGCCAGCAGCGTACAGGGAAATAACTATGGCTACACCTTC. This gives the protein CASSVQGNNYGYTF.

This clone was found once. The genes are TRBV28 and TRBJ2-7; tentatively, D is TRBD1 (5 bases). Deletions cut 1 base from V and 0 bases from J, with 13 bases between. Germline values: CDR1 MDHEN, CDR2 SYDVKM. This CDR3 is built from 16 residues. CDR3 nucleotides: TGTGCCAGCAGTTTATATCGGCCCGACAGCTCCTACGAGCAGTACTTC. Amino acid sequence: CASSLYRPDSSYEQYF.

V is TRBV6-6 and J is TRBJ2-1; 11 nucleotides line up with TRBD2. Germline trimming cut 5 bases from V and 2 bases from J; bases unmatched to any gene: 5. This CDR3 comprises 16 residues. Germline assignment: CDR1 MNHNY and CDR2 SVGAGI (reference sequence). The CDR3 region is CASSGRSGGAYNEQFF. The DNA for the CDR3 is TGTGCCAGCAGTGGCCGTAGCGGGGGGGCCTACAATGAGCAGTTCTTC.

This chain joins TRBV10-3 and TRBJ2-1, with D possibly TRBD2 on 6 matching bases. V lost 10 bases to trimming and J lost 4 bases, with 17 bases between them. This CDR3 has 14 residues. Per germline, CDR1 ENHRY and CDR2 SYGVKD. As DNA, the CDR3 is TGTGCCACCATAGGAACTAGCAGGTACAATGAGCAGTTCTTC. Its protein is CATIGTSRYNEQFF.

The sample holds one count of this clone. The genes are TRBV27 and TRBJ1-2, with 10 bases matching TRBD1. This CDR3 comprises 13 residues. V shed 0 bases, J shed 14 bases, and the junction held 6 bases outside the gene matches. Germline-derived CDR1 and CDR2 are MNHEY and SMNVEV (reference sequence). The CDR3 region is CASSLSIGTGETF. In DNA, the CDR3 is TGTGCCAGCAGTTTATCGATAGGGACAGGGGAAACCTTC.

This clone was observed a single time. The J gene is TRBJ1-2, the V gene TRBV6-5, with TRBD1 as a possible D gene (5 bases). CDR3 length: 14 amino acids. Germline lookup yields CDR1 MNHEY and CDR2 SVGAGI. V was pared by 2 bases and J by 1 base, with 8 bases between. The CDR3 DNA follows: TGTGCCAGCAGTTACGCCAGGGTTAACTATGGCTACACCTTC. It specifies CASSYARVNYGYTF.

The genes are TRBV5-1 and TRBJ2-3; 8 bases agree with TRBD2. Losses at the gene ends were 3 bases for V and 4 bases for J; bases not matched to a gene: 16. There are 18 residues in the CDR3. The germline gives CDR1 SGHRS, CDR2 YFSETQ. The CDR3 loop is CASSSPRLAMAGADTQYF. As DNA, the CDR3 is TGCGCCAGCAGCTCCCCTAGACTAGCGATGGCGGGGGCAGATACGCAGTATTTT.